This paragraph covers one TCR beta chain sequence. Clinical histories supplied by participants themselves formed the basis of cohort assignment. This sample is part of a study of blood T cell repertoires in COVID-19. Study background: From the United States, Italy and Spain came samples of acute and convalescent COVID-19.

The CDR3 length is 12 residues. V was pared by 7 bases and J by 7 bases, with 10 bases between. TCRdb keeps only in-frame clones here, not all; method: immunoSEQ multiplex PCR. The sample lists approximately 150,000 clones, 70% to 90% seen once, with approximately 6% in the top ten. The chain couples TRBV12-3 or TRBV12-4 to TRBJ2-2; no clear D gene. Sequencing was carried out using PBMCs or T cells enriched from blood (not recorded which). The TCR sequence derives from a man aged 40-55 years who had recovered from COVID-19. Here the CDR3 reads CASTLVHGELFF. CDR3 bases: TGTGCCAGCACACTGGTCCACGGGGAGCTGTTTTTT.